A single T cell receptor beta chain is shown here with its context. Its antigen is as yet unknown. V was pared by 7 bases and J by 6 bases, with 12 bases of the junction left unmatched. The CDR3 contains 16 residues. Germline V gives CDR1 MNHEY, CDR2 SMNVEV (reference sequence). Amplification used 60 Vbeta primers and 13 Jbeta primers. Clones were sequenced by immunoSEQ multiplex PCR, and TCRdb holds only the in-frame ones, with some missing. The profile covers over 200,000 clones, with about 70% appearing a single time and about 2.5% taken by the ten largest. This record comes from a study of cytomegalovirus exposure and HLA in healthy donors. Study-level findings and limits: The authors later found TCR association rates varying by HLA locus, with DRB1 most and HLA-C fewest.

Sequencing was carried out using PBMCs. The chain recombines TRBV27 with TRBJ1-5, with 10 bases lining up with TRBD1. The clonotype was recovered from a middle-aged man in good health and CMV-seropositive. The CDR3 protein is CASNPRPDRGLQPQHF. The CDR3 nucleotides read TGTGCCAGCAACCCCCGACCTGACAGGGGGCTTCAGCCCCAGCATTTT.